Shown below are 26 T cell receptor beta chains from a single sample sequenced in a study of blood T cell repertoires in COVID-19. Here immunoSEQ multiplex PCR was the method, and the copy in TCRdb shows in-frame clones only, minus some. The sample has 150,000 to 200,000 clones, 88% seen once. Sample: PBMCs or T cells enriched from blood (not recorded which). These receptors all come from a woman under 30 who had recovered from COVID-19.

This chain uses TRBV29-1 with TRBJ2-7, with a tentative D call TRBD2 (5 bases). The CDR3 consists of 14 residues. From germline, CDR1 is SQVTM and CDR2 ANQGSEA. The V end was cut by 3 bases, the J end by 3 bases, with 15 bases between. DNA for the CDR3: TGCAGCGTTGACCTAACCGGGGAAGGCTACGAGCAGTACTTC. Translating gives CSVDLTGEGYEQYF.

The chain has TRBV19 and TRBJ1-6, with 7 bases identical to TRBD1. This CDR3 has 14 residues. Germline trimming cut 6 bases from V and 5 bases from J; bases unmatched to any gene: 4. The germline V gene has CDR1 LNHDA and CDR2 SQIVND (reference sequence). CDR3 coding DNA: TGTGCCAGTAGCCGGGGACAGAATAATTCACCCCTCCACTTT. It specifies CASSRGQNNSPLHF.

As DNA, the CDR3 is TGTGCCACCAGTGATTCCTGGACAGACCAAGAGACCCAGTACTTC. Its translation is CATSDSWTDQETQYF. The V and J genes are TRBV24-1 and TRBJ2-5; a weak D match, TRBD1 (6 bases). Between the trimmed V and J ends, which lost 2 bases and 0 bases, there was a span of 9 bases. Germline lookup yields CDR1 KGHDR and CDR2 SFDVKD. The CDR3 covers 15 residues.

The genes are TRBV28 and TRBJ2-3; 8 bases are a match to TRBD2. CDR3 size: 12 residues. V shed 5 bases, J shed 11 bases, and the junction held 6 bases outside the gene matches. From germline, CDR1 is MDHEN and CDR2 SYDVKM. The DNA of the CDR3 is TGTGCCAGCAGTAGGGCGACTAGCGAGCAGTATTTT. Its translation: CASSRATSEQYF.

The rearrangement joins TRBV5-1 to TRBJ2-7, with 12 bases fitting TRBD2. Germline trimming cut 0 bases from V and 6 bases from J; bases unmatched to any gene: 7. This CDR3 is built from 16 residues. Germline CDR1 reads SGHRS; CDR2 reads YFSETQ. The CDR3: CASSLGTSGTLSEQYF. CDR3 DNA: TGCGCCAGCAGCTTGGGGACTAGCGGGACCCTTTCCGAGCAGTACTTC.

The chain uses TRBV6-1 and TRBJ1-5; D ambiguous. V was cut by 3 bases and J by 1 base, with 10 bases left in between. CDR1 is MNHNS and CDR2 is SASEGT in the germline V gene. CDR3 length: 15 amino acids. CDR3 in amino acids: CASSEGRNSNQPQHF. In DNA form, the CDR3 reads TGTGCCAGCAGTGAGGGCCGAAACAGCAATCAGCCCCAGCATTTT.

CDR3 region: CASSPRGRSPETQYF. Here the CDR3 DNA reads TGTGCCAGCAGCCCGCGGGGGAGGTCCCCAGAGACCCAGTACTTC. The chain combines TRBV7-9 with TRBJ2-5; 7 nucleotides match TRBD2. From germline, CDR1 is SEHNR and CDR2 FQNEAQ (reference sequence). J gave up 4 bases and V 5 bases, and 10 bases lay outside the gene matches. CDR3 length: 15 residues. The variable domain in full, with the rest retrieved from reference TRBV7-9 and TRBJ2-5, is DTGVSQNPRHKITKRGQNVTFRCDPISEHNRLYWYRQTLGQGPEFLTYFQNEAQLEKSRLLSDRFSAERPKGSFSTLEIQRTEQGDSAMYLCASSPRGRSPETQYFGPGTRLLVL.

A single count supports this clone. This rearrangement joins TRBV7-2 to TRBJ2-1, with D possibly TRBD1 on 6 matching bases. Germline V gives CDR1 SGHTA, CDR2 FQGNSA. The CDR3 is made up of 12 amino acids. The V and J ends lost 5 bases and 10 bases respectively, with 12 bases between them. The CDR3 loop is CASSLNRVEQFF. The CDR3 DNA sequence: TGTGCCAGCAGCCTCAACAGGGTCGAGCAGTTCTTC.

The V and J genes are TRBV18 and TRBJ2-3, with D possibly being TRBD2 (6 bases). CDR1 is KGHSH, CDR2 LQKENI, per germline. Trimming removed 5 bases from V and 2 bases from J, with 11 bases in between. The CDR3 is made up of 14 amino acids. The CDR3 here is CASSSRDSTDTQYF. As DNA, the CDR3 is TGTGCCAGCTCAAGCCGGGACTCCACAGATACGCAGTATTTT.

The chain employs TRBV30 and TRBJ2-5; weak D call: TRBD2 (6 bases). Germline loops: CDR1 GTSNPN, CDR2 SVGIG (reference sequence). This CDR3 contains 16 residues. With 4 bases removed from V and 11 bases from J, the gap between germline ends came to 29 bases. The CDR3: CAWTSRGTGRVGGQYF. The CDR3 region has the DNA TGTGCCTGGACCTCCCGCGGAACAGGCCGGGTCGGGGGTCAGTACTTC.

Here the CDR3 reads CASSLSGYNEQFF. The CDR3 bases are TGTGCCAGCAGTTTATCCGGGTACAATGAGCAGTTCTTC. The gene calls are TRBV28 and TRBJ2-1; no reliable D call. CDR1 and CDR2 (germline): MDHEN, SYDVKM. V gave up 1 base and J gave up 4 bases, with 5 bases separating them. The CDR3 is 13 residues long.

J is TRBJ1-1 and V is TRBV23-1; D not certain. TRBV23-1 counts as an open reading frame of uncertain function. The CDR3 is 15 residues long. V was cut by 0 bases and J by 0 bases, with 8 bases left in between. In DNA form, the CDR3 reads TGCGCCAGCAGTCAATCGGCAGGTATGAACACTGAAGCTTTCTTT. Translating it yields CASSQSAGMNTEAFF.

CDR3 nucleotides: TGTGCCAGCATAAGACAGTTATCGAATCAGCCCCAGCATTTT. Amino acid sequence: CASIRQLSNQPQHF. The chain joins TRBV6-5 to TRBJ1-5; TRBD1 might be the D (5 bases). The CDR3 runs to 14 residues. The germline V and J ends were trimmed by 7 bases and 4 bases, with 14 bases remaining between them. Germline V gives CDR1 MNHEY, CDR2 SVGAGI.

The chain links TRBV7-8 to TRBJ1-5; D is possibly TRBD1 (6 bases). The CDR3 sequence is 16 residues long. The ends were cut back, 0 bases at V and 0 bases at J, with 9 bases in the middle. CDR1 SGHVS and CDR2 FQNEAQ come from the germline V gene. The CDR3 reads CASSLADSYSNQPQHF. As DNA, the CDR3 is TGTGCCAGCAGCTTAGCGGACAGTTATAGCAATCAGCCCCAGCATTTT.

This rearrangement joins TRBV10-1 to TRBJ2-7, with 14 nucleotides matching TRBD2. The CDR3 runs to 16 residues. Losses at the gene ends were 8 bases for V and 0 bases for J; bases not matched to a gene: 6. Per germline, CDR1 WNHNN and CDR2 SYGVQD (reference sequence). The chain's CDR3 is CASSQGTSGSSYEQYF. The CDR3 nucleotides are TGCGCCAGCTCCCAAGGGACTAGCGGGAGCTCCTACGAGCAGTACTTC.

The chain carries TRBV7-6 and TRBJ1-5, with TRBD1 matching over 8 bases. This CDR3 comprises 16 residues. Trimming at V came to 4 bases and at J to 1 base, leaving 6 bases not matched to a gene. CDR1 and CDR2 from the germline V gene are SGHVS and FNYEAQ. CDR3: CASSSEQGESNQPQHF. In DNA, the CDR3 is TGTGCCAGCAGCTCCGAACAGGGGGAGAGCAATCAGCCCCAGCATTTT.

The chain carries TRBV6-2 or TRBV6-3 and TRBJ1-6; D unresolved. Trimming took off 2 bases at V and 15 bases at J, with 14 bases between the two ends. From germline, CDR1 is MNHEY and CDR2 SVGEGT. The CDR3 is 13 residues long. The CDR3 DNA is TGTGCCAGCAGTTACAGCGCCGTAGGTATCCTCCACTTT. Protein product: CASSYSAVGILHF.

This rearrangement joins TRBV28 to TRBJ2-7; 13 positions agree with TRBD2. The germline CDR1 and CDR2 sequences are MDHEN and SYDVKM. V was clipped by 7 bases and J by 3 bases; unmatched bases: 6. The CDR3 extends over 15 amino acids. CDR3 sequence reads: CASNPTSGGYYEQYF. The CDR3 nucleotides are TGTGCCAGCAATCCGACTAGCGGGGGGTACTACGAGCAGTACTTC.

This clone occurred once. The J gene is TRBJ1-5, the V gene TRBV10-2, with TRBD1 as a possible D gene (5 bases). Deletions cut 6 bases from V and 5 bases from J, with 8 bases between. The CDR3 runs 12 residues. CDR1 is WSHSY, CDR2 SAAADI, per germline. DNA for the CDR3: TGCGCCAGCAGCCCGGGGGATCAGCCCCAGCATTTT. Translated: CASSPGDQPQHF.

In this sample, this clone turned up once. The rearrangement joins TRBV18 to TRBJ1-5; unclear D gene. V dropped 2 bases and J dropped 0 bases, with 11 bases sitting between them. CDR1 is KGHSH, CDR2 LQKENI, per germline. This CDR3 comprises 16 residues. CDR3 nucleotides: TGTGCCAGCTCACCATCCAGACAAAATAGCAATCAGCCCCAGCATTTT. Its protein product is CASSPSRQNSNQPQHF.

The chain employs TRBV14 and TRBJ1-6; D uncertain. There are 15 residues in the CDR3. Germline V gene data show CDR1 as SGHDN and CDR2 as FVKESK. V was pared by 2 bases and J by 7 bases, with 12 bases between. CDR3 nucleotide sequence: TGTGCCAGCAGCCAATATCTTACGGGGAATTCACCCCTCCACTTT. Its protein product is CASSQYLTGNSPLHF. Full variable domain (missing parts from reference TRBV14 and TRBJ1-6): EAGVTQFPSHSVIEKGQTVTLRCDPISGHDNLYWYRRVMGKEIKFLLHFVKESKQDESGMPNNRFLAERTGGTYSTLKVQPAELEDSGVYFCASSQYLTGNSPLHFGNGTRLTVT.

This clone appeared once. V and J are TRBV7-8 and TRBJ2-1; 8 bases are shared with TRBD2. This CDR3 has 15 residues. The trim removed 5 bases at V and 7 bases at J, leaving 10 bases unmatched. Per germline, CDR1 SGHVS and CDR2 FQNEAQ. CDR3 nucleotide sequence: TGTGCCAGCAGCCGATCGGGAGGGCCCTCGAATGAGCAGTTCTTC. It translates to CASSRSGGPSNEQFF.

The rearrangement links TRBV6-5 to TRBJ1-1; possible D gene TRBD1, 6 bases. The CDR3 spans 16 residues. Germline V gene lookup returns CDR1 MNHEY and CDR2 SVGAGI. The ends were cut back, 3 bases at V and 1 base at J, with 15 bases in the middle. The CDR3 sequence: CASSYRTDYSNTEAFF. CDR3 DNA: TGTGCCAGCAGTTATAGGACAGACTACTCGAACACTGAAGCTTTCTTT.

This clone was picked up one time. The chain has TRBV27 and TRBJ2-1; tentative D call: TRBD2 (7 bases). The CDR3 is 12 residues long. CDR1 and CDR2 (germline): MNHEY, SMNVEV (reference sequence). The V end was cut by 10 bases, the J end by 8 bases, with 15 bases between. The CDR3 bases are TGTGCCACCGCGGGGGCAGGTTATGAGCAGTTCTTC. Amino acids: CATAGAGYEQFF.

Here the CDR3 DNA reads TGTGCCAGCAGCCGAGCGAGGGACAGGGGGAAAGATACGCAGTATTTT. It codes for CASSRARDRGKDTQYF. The rearrangement joins TRBV5-6 to TRBJ2-3; 11 nucleotides agree with TRBD1. The germline V gene encodes CDR1 SGHDT and CDR2 YYEEEE. The CDR3 has 16 residues. V was pared by 4 bases and J by 5 bases, with 9 bases of the junction left unmatched.

This clone has just one count. This chain links TRBV27 with TRBJ1-2; D is ambiguous. CDR1 and CDR2 from the germline V gene are MNHEY and SMNVEV (reference sequence). V shed 5 bases and J shed 8 bases, with 18 bases lying between them. The CDR3 loop spans 14 amino acids. The chain's CDR3 is CASSAPRGGGGYTF. The CDR3 nucleotides read TGTGCCAGCAGTGCCCCTCGTGGTGGAGGGGGCTACACCTTC.